This T cell receptor (beta chain) was sequenced during a study of T-cell memory formation after mild COVID-19. One entry per CDR3 protein results from TCRdb running MiXCR on the 5' RACE reads. Here the sample spans 250,000 or so distinct CDR3 sequences, around a tenth being singletons. This CDR3 is built from 14 residues. Germline V CDR1 and CDR2: SGHRS, YFSETQ. V dropped 5 bases and J dropped 8 bases, with 16 bases sitting between them. This clonotype has just a few counts. The J gene is TRBJ2-2, the V gene TRBV5-1, with unresolved D. Specimen: PBMCs or a T cell subset sorted from them (not recorded which). The TCR sequence derives from a man aged 18-30 years who had mild COVID-19 (a few samples of this study predate the infection). Cell type and time point are not known. CDR3 sequence: CASRADGAIGELFF. Written as DNA, the CDR3 is TGCGCCAGCAGAGCCGACGGAGCAATAGGGGAGCTGTTTTTT. The full variable domain, completed using reference TRBV5-1 and TRBJ2-2, is KAGVTQTPRYLIKTRGQQVTLSCSPISGHRSVSWYQQTPGQGLQFLFEYFSETQRNKGNFPGRFSGRQFSNSRSEMNVSTLELGDSALYLCASRADGAIGELFFGEGSRLTVL.